This TCR beta chain was obtained from a study of T cell responses to AZD1222 COVID-19 vaccine. Sequenced by immunoSEQ multiplex PCR; TCRdb stores in-frame clones only, minus some. Of more than 80,000 clones in the sample, 80% to 95% were seen once. The study's findings and limits: Just a handful of people given AZD1222 tested seropositive at baseline. Clonal diversity may have been underestimated, and the donors were mostly white British, with more females than males. Vaccine-associated CD4 TCRs spanned spike, dominant at 160-218 and 743-854. After two AZD1222 doses, spike-specific TCR breadth and depth rose versus day 0.

The CDR3 totals 15 residues. V lost 1 base and J lost 0, with 8 bases in between. The germline CDR1 and CDR2 sequences are SNHLY and FYNNEI. About this clone itself: Its specificity is not known.

The clonotype originates from an adult who received the AZD1222 COVID-19 vaccine. V is TRBV2 and J is TRBJ2-3; a possible D gene is TRBD2 (5 bases). This material consisted of peripheral blood, taken 28 days after the second AZD1222 dose. CDR3 protein: CASSEELESTDTQYF. For the CDR3, the DNA is TGTGCCAGCAGTGAAGAACTAGAGAGCACAGATACGCAGTATTTT. Variable domain in full (rest from reference TRBV2 and TRBJ2-3): EPEVTQTPSHQVTQMGQEVILRCVPISNHLYFYWYRQILGQKVEFLVSFYNNEISEKSEIFDDQFSVERPDGSNFTLKIRSTKLEDSAMYFCASSEELESTDTQYFGPGTRLTVL.